This entry is about one T cell receptor (beta chain). Its antigen specificity is not known. Base qualities were left out, and no much larger clone turns up one base away. The source of the sample is a study of beta chain features in type 1 diabetes (dated by TCRdb to 2017 to 2018). General notes on the study: No differences in mean age, gender distribution, total cell number or subset yield were found between patients and healthy donors. A total of roughly 110 million sorted cells were examined across all samples, and the number of cells per subset was strongly correlated with RNA yield. The study compared TCRB repertoires of sorted circulating CD4+ T cell subsets between recently diagnosed type 1 diabetes patients and matched healthy donors. Regulatory and stem cell-like memory subsets were obtained from only 8 patients and roughly eight healthy donors, while naive and central memory subsets were obtained from all 30 or so donors.

The entire amount of isolated RNA was reverse transcribed using the High Capacity cDNA Reverse Transcription Kit, so the sequenced TCRB transcripts were expressed ones. Deep immunoSEQ sequencing was performed on naive, central memory and regulatory T cell samples, with an average of approximately 4 million total reads per sample. Sorted cells were lysed in RLT buffer, and RNA was extracted using DNase-treated RNeasy Micro or Mini kits according to cell number. Each cell subset was processed separately to prevent cross-contamination, with patient and healthy donor samples processed together. The immunoSEQ multiplex PCR was used to amplify TCRB sequences from cDNA, yielding 87-bp fragments that span the CDR3 region. Sequencing of the amplicons was performed on the Illumina HiSeq platform. The paper's processing steps were these. Synthetic template baselines were used to correct PCR bias computationally, reads within Hamming distance 2 were collapsed together, and singletons that could not be merged were discarded. Reads were aligned to IMGT to assign V, D and J genes, CDR3 length, and insertions or deletions at six rearrangement sites. Within each subset, clonotype counts were normalized to sorted cell number, after which true diversity and Gini coefficients were computed with the tcR R package. The overlap coefficient, calculated on TCRB nucleotide sequences, was used to measure repertoire sharing. As a proxy for the pre-selection repertoire, out-of-frame TCRB sequences from naive cells were analyzed. The table comes from immuneACCESS by way of TCRdb, which keeps in-frame sequences with V and J called. Part of the clones is missing from these tables; in studies checked, under half for an unresolved V gene and the rest for unknown reasons. The V and J calls and clone size come from that table; D and trimming were worked out from the DNA. The table for this sample lists over 650,000 clones; 11% to 15% of them were counted only once. The top ten constitute roughly 0.04% of the sample.

Sequences SGDLS (CDR1) and YYNGEE (CDR2) are obtained from the germline V gene. Trimmed from V: 2 bases; trimmed from J: 2 bases; junction bases lacking a gene match: 1. Including cysteine and phenylalanine, the CDR3 has 14 amino acids. The kept DNA is CDR3 alone, 42 bases in frame from the first base. Each donor gave one peripheral blood draw, averaging around 0.11 L, which was collected into heparinised tubes. A BD FACSAria II and a panel including CD45RO, CCR7, CD25, CD127, CD95 and CD27 were used to sort naive, central memory, regulatory and stem cell-like memory CD4+ T cells. Purity was above 95% for every sorted population. Right away, PBMCs were isolated by Lymphoprep density gradient centrifugation and were stained directly, with no culture step. So that batch effects would be minimized, each experiment stained and sorted samples in pairs, pairing one healthy donor with one patient. Paper-wide results and their limitations: Because small numbers of individuals were included in the HLA sub-analyses, any influence of HLA type on TCRB rearrangement was left unresolved. PCR might favor shorter templates, but patient and control samples were amplified and corrected together, so any skew would affect both groups equally. In all four CD4+ subsets, TCRB CDR3 length was moderately but significantly shorter in type 1 diabetes patients. Sequencing cDNA rather than genomic DNA could over-represent highly expressing activated cells, although activation and CD3 levels did not differ between groups. Naive, central memory and regulatory TCRB repertoires appeared to be more similar among patients than among healthy donors. At VDJ recombination sites, patients with type 1 diabetes made fewer insertions and deleted more nucleotides, a pattern implying thymic rearrangement abnormalities.

The clonotype originates from a man aged 18-30 years with type 1 diabetes. The receptor chain draws on TRBV9 and TRBJ2-3; 8 middle bases align to TRBD2. Sequenced input: naive CD4+ T cells from blood. In light of the paper, this sample's cell subset or site label describes: true naive CD4+ T cells. The CDR3 protein sequence reads: CASSVSGDTDTQYF. The DNA sequence is as follows: TGTGCCAGCAGCGTTAGCGGGGACACAGATACGCAGTATTTT.